This T cell receptor (beta chain) came from a study of shared clonotypes between healthy human individuals. TCRdb's table, derived via immunoSEQ multiplex PCR, lists solely in-frame clones and lacks some. The sample lists 650,000 to 700,000 clones, about nine tenths occurring once. V lost 5 bases, J lost 3 bases, and 3 bases stayed unmatched. This CDR3 has 13 amino acids. Per the germline V gene, CDR1 is SNHLY and CDR2 is FYNNEI. Sequencing input: memory CD8+ T cells from PBMCs. Subset noted: CD45RO+ cells pooled with CCR7-negative TemRA cells. V gene TRBV2 combines with J gene TRBJ2-7; 8 bases are shared with TRBD1. The TCR sequence derives from a man between 18 and 35 years old in good health. Some clones in this sample may be carry-over from other donors' samples. This CDR3 is CASSQTGGYEQYF. CDR3 DNA: TGTGCCAGCAGTCAAACAGGGGGCTACGAGCAGTACTTC.